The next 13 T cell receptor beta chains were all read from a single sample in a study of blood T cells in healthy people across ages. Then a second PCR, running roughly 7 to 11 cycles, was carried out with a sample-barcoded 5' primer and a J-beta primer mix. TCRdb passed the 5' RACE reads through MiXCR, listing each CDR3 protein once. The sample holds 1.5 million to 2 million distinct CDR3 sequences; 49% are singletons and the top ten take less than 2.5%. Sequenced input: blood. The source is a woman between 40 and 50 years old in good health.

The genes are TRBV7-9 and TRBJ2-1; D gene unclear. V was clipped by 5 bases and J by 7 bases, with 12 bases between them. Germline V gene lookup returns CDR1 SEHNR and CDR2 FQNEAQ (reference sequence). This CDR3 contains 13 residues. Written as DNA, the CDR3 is TGTGCCAGCAGCCCACTACAGCGTAATGAGCAGTTCTTC. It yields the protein CASSPLQRNEQFF.

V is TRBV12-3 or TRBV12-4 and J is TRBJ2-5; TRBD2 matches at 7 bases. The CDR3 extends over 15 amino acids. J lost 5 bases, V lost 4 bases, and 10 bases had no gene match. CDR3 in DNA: TGTGCCAGCAGTTATCTAGCGGTAGGGCTGGAGACCCAGTACTTC. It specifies CASSYLAVGLETQYF.

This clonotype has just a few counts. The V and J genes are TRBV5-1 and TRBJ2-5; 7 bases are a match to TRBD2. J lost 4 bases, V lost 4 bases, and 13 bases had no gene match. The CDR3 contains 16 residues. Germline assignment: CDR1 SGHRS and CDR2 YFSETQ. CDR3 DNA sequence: TGCGCCAGCAGCCTTAGCCCACAAGGACTAGGAGAGACCCAGTACTTC. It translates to CASSLSPQGLGETQYF.

The CDR3 DNA follows: TGTGCCAGCCAAAACGGGGTTTGGATTAGGAGATACTACGAGCAGTACTTC. It specifies CASQNGVWIRRYYEQYF. The chain recombines TRBV2 with TRBJ2-7; D is perhaps TRBD2 (5 bases). Trimming removed 8 bases at V and 3 bases at J, with 26 bases between. This CDR3 has 17 amino acids. Germline-derived CDR1 and CDR2 are SNHLY and FYNNEI.

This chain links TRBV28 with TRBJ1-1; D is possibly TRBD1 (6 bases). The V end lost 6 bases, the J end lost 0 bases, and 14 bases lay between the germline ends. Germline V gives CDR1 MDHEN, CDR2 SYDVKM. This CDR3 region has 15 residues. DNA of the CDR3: TGTGCCAGCAGGCCCTACAGGGAAATGAACACTGAAGCTTTCTTT. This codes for CASRPYREMNTEAFF.

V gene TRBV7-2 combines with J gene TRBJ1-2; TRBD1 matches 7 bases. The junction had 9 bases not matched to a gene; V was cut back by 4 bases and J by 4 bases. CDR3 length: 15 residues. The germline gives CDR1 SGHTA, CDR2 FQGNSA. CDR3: CASSWGTATGYGYTF. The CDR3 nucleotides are TGTGCCAGCAGCTGGGGGACAGCCACAGGCTATGGCTACACCTTC. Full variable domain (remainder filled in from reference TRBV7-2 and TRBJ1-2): GAGVSQSPSNKVTEKGKDVELRCDPISGHTALYWYRQSLGQGLEFLIYFQGNSAPDKSGLPSDRFSAERTGGSVSTLTIQRTQQEDSAVYLCASSWGTATGYGYTFGSGTRLTVV.

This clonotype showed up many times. CDR3 bases: TGTGCCAGCAGTGAACGGGGGCCCTACGAGCAGTACTTC. Translating gives CASSERGPYEQYF. The chain uses TRBV2 and TRBJ2-7; the D call may be TRBD1 or TRBD2 (6 bases each). The CDR3 covers 13 residues. The ends were cut back, 2 bases at V and 2 bases at J, with 7 bases in the middle. CDR1 and CDR2 from the germline V gene are SNHLY and FYNNEI. Looking up the rest from reference TRBV2 and TRBJ2-7 gives the full variable domain: EPEVTQTPSHQVTQMGQEVILRCVPISNHLYFYWYRQILGQKVEFLVSFYNNEISEKSEIFDDQFSVERPDGSNFTLKIRSTKLEDSAMYFCASSERGPYEQYFGPGTRLTVT.

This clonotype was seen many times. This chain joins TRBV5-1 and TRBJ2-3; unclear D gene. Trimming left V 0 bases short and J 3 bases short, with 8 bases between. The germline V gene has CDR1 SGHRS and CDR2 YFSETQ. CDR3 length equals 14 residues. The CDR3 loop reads CASSLEGRTDTQYF. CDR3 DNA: TGCGCCAGCAGCTTGGAGGGCAGAACAGATACGCAGTATTTT.

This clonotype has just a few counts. The CDR3 DNA is TGTGCCAGCAGCTTAACCAGGGACCCCTACGAGCAGTACTTC. This translates into CASSLTRDPYEQYF. The chain has TRBV11-2 and TRBJ2-4, with D possibly being TRBD1 or TRBD2 (5 bases each). Near its end, the DNA agrees better with TRBJ2-7, so the J call may be wrong. The CDR3 spans 14 residues. Germline CDR1 and CDR2: SGHAT and FQNNGV.

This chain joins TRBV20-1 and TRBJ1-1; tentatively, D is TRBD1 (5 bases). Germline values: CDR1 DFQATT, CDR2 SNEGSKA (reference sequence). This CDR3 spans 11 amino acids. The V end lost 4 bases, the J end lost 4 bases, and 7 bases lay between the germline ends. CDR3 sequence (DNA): TGCAGTGCTACGGACACCACTGAAGCTTTCTTT. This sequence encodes CSATDTTEAFF.

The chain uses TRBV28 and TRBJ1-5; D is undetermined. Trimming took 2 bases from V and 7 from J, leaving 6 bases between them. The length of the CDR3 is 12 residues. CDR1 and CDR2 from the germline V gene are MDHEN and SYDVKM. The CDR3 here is CASSLIYQPQHF. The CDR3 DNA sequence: TGTGCCAGCAGTTTAATCTACCAGCCCCAGCATTTT.

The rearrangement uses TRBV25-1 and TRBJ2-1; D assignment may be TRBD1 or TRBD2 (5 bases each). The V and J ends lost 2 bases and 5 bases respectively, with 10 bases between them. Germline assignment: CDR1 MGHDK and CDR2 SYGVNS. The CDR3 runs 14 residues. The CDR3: CASSEPGPHNEQFF. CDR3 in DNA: TGTGCCAGCAGTGAACCGGGACCGCACAATGAGCAGTTCTTC.

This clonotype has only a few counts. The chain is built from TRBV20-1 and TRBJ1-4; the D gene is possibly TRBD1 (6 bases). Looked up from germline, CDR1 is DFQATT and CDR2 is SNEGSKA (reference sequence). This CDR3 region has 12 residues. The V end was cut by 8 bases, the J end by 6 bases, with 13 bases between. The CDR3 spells CSLRDTHEKLFF. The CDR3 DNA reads TGCAGTCTTAGGGACACCCATGAAAAACTGTTTTTT.